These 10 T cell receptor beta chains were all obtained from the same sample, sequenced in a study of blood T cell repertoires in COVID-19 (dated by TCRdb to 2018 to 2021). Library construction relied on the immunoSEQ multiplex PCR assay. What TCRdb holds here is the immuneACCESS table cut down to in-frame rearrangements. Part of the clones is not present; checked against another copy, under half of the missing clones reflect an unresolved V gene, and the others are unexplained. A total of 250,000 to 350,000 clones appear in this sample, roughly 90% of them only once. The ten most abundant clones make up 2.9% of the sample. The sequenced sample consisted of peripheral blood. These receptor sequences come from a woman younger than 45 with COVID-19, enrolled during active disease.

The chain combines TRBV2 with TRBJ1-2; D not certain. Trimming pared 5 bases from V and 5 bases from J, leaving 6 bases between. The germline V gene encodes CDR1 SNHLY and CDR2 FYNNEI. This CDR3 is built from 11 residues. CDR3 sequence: CASSYLYGYTF. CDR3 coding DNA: TGTGCCAGCAGTTATCTTTATGGCTACACCTTC.

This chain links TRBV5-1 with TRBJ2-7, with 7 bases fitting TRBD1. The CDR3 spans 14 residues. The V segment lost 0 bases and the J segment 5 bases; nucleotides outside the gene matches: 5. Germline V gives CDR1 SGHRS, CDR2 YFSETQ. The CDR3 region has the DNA TGCGCCAGCAGCTTGGCCGGGACAGAGAACGAGCAGTACTTC. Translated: CASSLAGTENEQYF.

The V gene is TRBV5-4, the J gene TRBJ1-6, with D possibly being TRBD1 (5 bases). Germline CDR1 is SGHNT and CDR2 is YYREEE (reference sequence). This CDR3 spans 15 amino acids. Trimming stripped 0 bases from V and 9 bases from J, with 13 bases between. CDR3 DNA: TGTGCCAGCAGCTTGGAGTCGGGGGGAATTTCACCCCTCCACTTT. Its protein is CASSLESGGISPLHF.

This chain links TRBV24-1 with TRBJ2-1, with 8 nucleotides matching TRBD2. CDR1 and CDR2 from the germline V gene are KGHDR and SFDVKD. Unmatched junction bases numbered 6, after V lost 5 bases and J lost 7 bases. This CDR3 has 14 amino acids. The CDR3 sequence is CATSARTSQNEQFF. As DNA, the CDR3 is TGTGCCACCAGTGCCCGGACTAGCCAAAATGAGCAGTTCTTC.

This chain's CDR3 is CASSEYGTKQGPGEKLFF. The CDR3, as DNA: TGTGCCAGCAGTGAATATGGGACCAAACAGGGCCCTGGCGAAAAACTGTTTTTT. The chain uses TRBV25-1 and TRBJ1-4; D is perhaps TRBD1 (6 bases). The V end lost 0 bases, the J end lost 8 bases, and 22 bases lay between the germline ends. This CDR3 contains 18 residues. Germline V gives CDR1 MGHDK, CDR2 SYGVNS.

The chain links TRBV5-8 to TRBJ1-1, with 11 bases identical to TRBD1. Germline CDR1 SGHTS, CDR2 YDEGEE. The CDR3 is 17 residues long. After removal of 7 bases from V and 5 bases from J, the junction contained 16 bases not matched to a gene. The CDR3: CASDLPRTGGAWTEAFF. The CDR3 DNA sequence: TGTGCCAGCGATTTACCCCGGACAGGGGGCGCGTGGACTGAAGCTTTCTTT. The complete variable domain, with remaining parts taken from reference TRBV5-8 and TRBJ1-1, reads EAGVTQSPTHLIKTRGQQATLRCSPISGHTSVYWYQQALGLGLQFLLWYDEGEERNRGNFPPRFSGRQFPNYSSELNVNALELEDSALYLCASDLPRTGGAWTEAFFGQGTRLTVV.

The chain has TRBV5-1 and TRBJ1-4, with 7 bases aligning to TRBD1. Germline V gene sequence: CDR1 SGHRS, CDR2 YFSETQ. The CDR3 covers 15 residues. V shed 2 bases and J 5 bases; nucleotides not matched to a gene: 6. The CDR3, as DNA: TGCGCCAGCAGCTTCTCCGGGACAGAGAATGAAAAACTGTTTTTT. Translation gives CASSFSGTENEKLFF.

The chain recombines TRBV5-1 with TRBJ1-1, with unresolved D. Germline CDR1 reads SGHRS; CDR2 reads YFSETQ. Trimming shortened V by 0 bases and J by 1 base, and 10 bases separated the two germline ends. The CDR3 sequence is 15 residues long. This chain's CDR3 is CASSLDARKNTEAFF. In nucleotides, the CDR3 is TGCGCCAGCAGCTTGGATGCCAGGAAGAACACTGAAGCTTTCTTT.

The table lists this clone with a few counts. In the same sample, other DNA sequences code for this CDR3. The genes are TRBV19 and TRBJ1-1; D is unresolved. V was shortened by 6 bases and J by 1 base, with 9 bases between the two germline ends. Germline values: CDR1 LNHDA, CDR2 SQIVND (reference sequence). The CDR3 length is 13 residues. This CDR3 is CASSPTQNTEAFF. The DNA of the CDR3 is TGTGCCAGTAGCCCTACTCAGAACACTGAAGCTTTCTTT.

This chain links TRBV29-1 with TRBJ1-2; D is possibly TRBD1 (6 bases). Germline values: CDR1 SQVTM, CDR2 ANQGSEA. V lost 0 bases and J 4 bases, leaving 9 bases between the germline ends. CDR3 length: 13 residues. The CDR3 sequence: CSVEDTGTYGYTF. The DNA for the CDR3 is TGCAGCGTTGAAGATACAGGGACCTATGGCTACACCTTC.